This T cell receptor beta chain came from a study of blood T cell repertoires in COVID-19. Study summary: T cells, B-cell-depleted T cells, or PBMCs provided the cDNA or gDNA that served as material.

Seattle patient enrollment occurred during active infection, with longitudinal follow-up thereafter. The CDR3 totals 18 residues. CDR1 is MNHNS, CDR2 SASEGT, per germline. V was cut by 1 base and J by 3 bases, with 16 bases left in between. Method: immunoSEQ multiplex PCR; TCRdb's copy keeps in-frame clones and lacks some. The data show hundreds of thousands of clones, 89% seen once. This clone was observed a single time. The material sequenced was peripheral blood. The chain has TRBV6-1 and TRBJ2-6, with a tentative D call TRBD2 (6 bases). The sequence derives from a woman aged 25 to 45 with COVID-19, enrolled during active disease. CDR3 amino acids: CASSEVRRGAGGANVLTF. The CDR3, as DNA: TGTGCCAGCAGTGAAGTTCGGAGGGGCGCAGGTGGGGCCAACGTCCTGACTTTC.